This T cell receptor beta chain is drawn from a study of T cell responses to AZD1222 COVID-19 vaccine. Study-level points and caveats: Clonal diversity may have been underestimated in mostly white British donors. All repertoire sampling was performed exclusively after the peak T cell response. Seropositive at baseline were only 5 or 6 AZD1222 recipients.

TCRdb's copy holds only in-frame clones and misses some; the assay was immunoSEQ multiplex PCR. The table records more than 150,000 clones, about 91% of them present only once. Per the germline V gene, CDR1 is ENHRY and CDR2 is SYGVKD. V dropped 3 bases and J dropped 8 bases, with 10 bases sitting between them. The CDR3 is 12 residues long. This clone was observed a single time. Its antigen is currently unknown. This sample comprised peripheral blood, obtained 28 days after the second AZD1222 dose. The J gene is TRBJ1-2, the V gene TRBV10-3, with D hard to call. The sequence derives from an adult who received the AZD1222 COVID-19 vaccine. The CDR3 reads CAISEEVWGYTF. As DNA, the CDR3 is TGTGCCATCAGTGAAGAGGTGTGGGGCTACACCTTC.